Below, 19 T cell receptor beta chains from the same sample are listed, as sequenced in a study of identical twins. MiXCR, run by TCRdb on the 5' RACE reads, gives a single entry per CDR3 protein. The profile shows 700,000 to 950,000 distinct CDR3 sequences, about 12% of them singletons. The sample was also linked to a second study, of yellow fever vaccine responses in identical twins.

The sample comprised PBMCs. Every receptor here comes from a woman aged 18-29 years in good health.

This clonotype was detected only a few times. The chain combines TRBV7-7 with TRBJ2-1, with 7 bases fitting TRBD1. The CDR3 spans 15 residues. V lost 5 bases and J lost 4; bases outside the gene matches: 8. Per the germline V gene, CDR1 is SSHAT and CDR2 is FNYEAQ (reference sequence). The chain's CDR3 is CASSPDRAGYNEQFF. Here the CDR3 DNA reads TGTGCCAGCAGCCCAGACAGGGCAGGTTACAATGAGCAGTTCTTC.

The chain joins TRBV2 to TRBJ1-5; perhaps TRBD1 as D (6 bases). The CDR3 length is 12 residues. The V and J ends lost 7 bases and 5 bases respectively, with 9 bases between them. The germline V gene has CDR1 SNHLY and CDR2 FYNNEI. CDR3 amino acids: CASNRDDQPQHF. CDR3 nucleotide sequence: TGTGCCAGCAACAGGGACGATCAGCCCCAGCATTTT. Full variable domain (missing parts from reference TRBV2 and TRBJ1-5): EPEVTQTPSHQVTQMGQEVILRCVPISNHLYFYWYRQILGQKVEFLVSFYNNEISEKSEIFDDQFSVERPDGSNFTLKIRSTKLEDSAMYFCASNRDDQPQHFGDGTRLSIL.

V gene TRBV18 combines with J gene TRBJ1-2, with D perhaps TRBD1 (5 bases). Trimming took off 3 bases at V and 7 bases at J, with 18 bases between the two ends. The CDR3 covers 15 residues. Germline V gives CDR1 KGHSH, CDR2 LQKENI. The CDR3 here is CASSPPDNPFTGYTF. The CDR3 DNA reads as TGTGCCAGCTCACCGCCGGACAATCCCTTCACTGGCTACACCTTC.

The J gene is TRBJ2-7, the V gene TRBV24-1; the D call may be TRBD1 or TRBD2 (6 bases each). The V and J ends lost 3 bases and 8 bases respectively, with 16 bases between them. Germline assignment: CDR1 KGHDR and CDR2 SFDVKD. The CDR3 is 14 residues long. The CDR3 nucleotides are TGTGCCACCAGTGATCCCTCCGGAGGGGACAAGCAGTACTTC. This encodes CATSDPSGGDKQYF.

This clonotype has only a few counts. The V call is TRBV5-1, the J call TRBJ1-6; maybe TRBD1 (5 bases). The CDR3 has 16 amino acids. CDR1 SGHRS and CDR2 YFSETQ come from the germline V gene. V lost 4 bases to trimming and J lost 10 bases, with 21 bases between them. The CDR3 nucleotides are TGCGCCAGCAGCGAGGGACCTGTGACGGCTCAATCACCCCTCCACTTT. Its protein product is CASSEGPVTAQSPLHF.

This clonotype was recorded a few times. The chain links TRBV20-1 to TRBJ1-1; perhaps TRBD1 as D (5 bases). Per the germline V gene, CDR1 is DFQATT and CDR2 is SNEGSKA (reference sequence). The CDR3 is 15 amino acids. Between the trimmed V and J ends, which lost 3 bases and 3 bases, there was a span of 17 bases. The CDR3 is CSARGGRALDTEAFF. CDR3 in DNA: TGCAGTGCTAGGGGCGGCAGGGCTTTGGACACTGAAGCTTTCTTT.

The chain combines TRBV10-3 with TRBJ2-1; D not certain. The CDR3 runs to 15 residues. From germline, CDR1 is ENHRY and CDR2 SYGVKD. Trimming took off 3 bases at V and 0 bases at J, with 9 bases between the two ends. This chain's CDR3 is CAISDADASYNEQFF. CDR3 coding DNA: TGTGCCATCAGTGATGCGGACGCCTCCTACAATGAGCAGTTCTTC.

There are many counts of this clonotype. The V and J genes are TRBV5-5 and TRBJ1-5; D unresolved. Trimming took off 1 base at V and 6 bases at J, with 8 bases between the two ends. Germline V gene sequence: CDR1 SGHKS, CDR2 YYEKEE (reference sequence). The CDR3 is 13 residues long. The CDR3 region is CASSLIWSQPQHF. The DNA of the CDR3 is TGTGCCAGCAGCTTGATCTGGTCTCAGCCCCAGCATTTT.

In its sample, this clonotype was seen a few times. This sequence joins TRBV2 and TRBJ1-1, with unresolved D. This CDR3 contains 12 residues. V was trimmed by 7 bases and J by 6 bases, leaving 12 bases between them. CDR1 and CDR2 from the germline V gene are SNHLY and FYNNEI. The CDR3 loop is CASKPEVAEAFF. The DNA for the CDR3 is TGTGCCAGCAAACCGGAGGTCGCTGAAGCTTTCTTT.

This clonotype was picked up a small number of times. This sequence joins TRBV4-1 and TRBJ2-2; 7 bases are a match to TRBD1. V was pared by 3 bases and J by 4 bases, with 8 bases of the junction left unmatched. The CDR3 has 16 residues. The germline V gene encodes CDR1 MGHRA and CDR2 YSYEKL. This chain's CDR3 is CASSHATGKSTGELFF. The CDR3 nucleotides read TGCGCCAGCAGCCACGCGACAGGGAAATCCACCGGGGAGCTGTTTTTT.

This clonotype was seen ten or more times. This CDR3 is CSVLGTGQGVTEAFF. The CDR3 DNA follows: TGCAGCGTTCTCGGGACGGGACAGGGTGTAACTGAAGCTTTCTTT. The chain combines TRBV29-1 with TRBJ1-1, with TRBD1 matching 9 bases. The germline CDR1 and CDR2 sequences are SQVTM and ANQGSEA. Trimming removed 5 bases from V and 5 bases from J; junction bases left unmatched: 12. This CDR3 spans 15 amino acids.

This clonotype was counted a few times. The chain couples TRBV7-2 to TRBJ2-5; D is ambiguous. The CDR3 is 13 amino acids. Per the germline V gene, CDR1 is SGHTA and CDR2 is FQGNSA. V lost 4 bases and J 5 bases, leaving 11 bases between the germline ends. CDR3 bases: TGTGCCAGCAGCTCCCACCCTTGGGAGACCCAGTACTTC. Its translation: CASSSHPWETQYF. The full variable domain, completed using reference TRBV7-2 and TRBJ2-5, is GAGVSQSPSNKVTEKGKDVELRCDPISGHTALYWYRQSLGQGLEFLIYFQGNSAPDKSGLPSDRFSAERTGGSVSTLTIQRTQQEDSAVYLCASSSHPWETQYFGPGTRLLVL.

This clonotype has more than one count but fewer than ten. The J gene is TRBJ2-2, the V gene TRBV28; D gene ambiguous. This CDR3 has 15 residues. V gave up 2 bases and J gave up 11 bases, with 18 bases separating them. CDR1 is MDHEN and CDR2 is SYDVKM in the germline V gene. CDR3 amino acids: CASSLEQPLTDELFF. The CDR3 region has the DNA TGTGCCAGCAGTTTAGAGCAGCCCTTAACGGATGAGCTGTTTTTT.

The rearrangement links TRBV20-1 to TRBJ2-2, with TRBD1 identical over 9 bases. This CDR3 spans 15 amino acids. CDR1 is DFQATT and CDR2 is SNEGSKA in the germline V gene (reference sequence). V lost 4 bases, J lost 3 bases, and 6 bases stayed unmatched. The CDR3 bases are TGCAGTGCTAAGGGACAGGGTGGGCACACCGGGGAGCTGTTTTTT. This codes for CSAKGQGGHTGELFF.

This clonotype was seen more than once but under ten times. The chain couples TRBV6-2 or TRBV6-3 to TRBJ2-3; D unclear. V lost 3 bases to trimming and J lost 3 bases, with 31 bases between them. The length of the CDR3 is 21 residues. The V gene's germline CDR1 is MNHEY and CDR2 SVGEGT. CDR3 nucleotide sequence: TGTGCCAGCAGTTATAGCCGTGGGGTTGGGGAAAACCCATTTAGGACAGATACGCAGTATTTT. Protein sequence: CASSYSRGVGENPFRTDTQYF.

The chain is built from TRBV4-1 and TRBJ2-3; the D is unclear. Germline-derived CDR1 and CDR2 are MGHRA and YSYEKL. Trimming took off 2 bases at V and 0 bases at J, with 12 bases between the two ends. The CDR3 sequence is 16 residues long. CDR3 nucleotide sequence: TGCGCCAGCAGCCAATTATTTACAGTAAGCACAGATACGCAGTATTTT. This codes for CASSQLFTVSTDTQYF.

In this sample, this clonotype turned up a few times. The chain links TRBV5-5 to TRBJ2-5, with 10 bases matching TRBD2. In germline, CDR1 is SGHKS, CDR2 YYEKEE (reference sequence). With 0 bases clipped from V and 1 base from J, the junction kept 9 bases outside the gene matches. The CDR3 is 18 amino acids. CDR3 sequence: CASSLAVGASGGQETQYF. The DNA of the CDR3 is TGTGCCAGCAGCTTGGCCGTGGGGGCTAGCGGGGGCCAAGAGACCCAGTACTTC.

This clonotype has only a few counts. The chain couples TRBV5-1 to TRBJ2-7; the D gene could be TRBD1 or TRBD2 (5 bases each). This CDR3 region has 13 residues. CDR1 and CDR2 from the germline V gene are SGHRS and YFSETQ. The ends were cut back, 2 bases at V and 4 bases at J, with 10 bases in the middle. CDR3 DNA: TGCGCCAGCAGCTTAGAGGGGTGGTACGAGCAGTACTTC. It specifies CASSLEGWYEQYF.

The rearrangement uses TRBV15 and TRBJ2-3, with unresolved D. The V gene lost 4 bases and the J gene lost 3 bases, with 11 bases spanning the gap. The CDR3 totals 14 residues. Germline V gene lookup returns CDR1 LNHNV and CDR2 YYDKDF (reference sequence). The CDR3, as DNA: TGTGCCACCAGCACCACAGTACTTACAGATACGCAGTATTTT. Translation: CATSTTVLTDTQYF.